This T cell receptor beta chain was obtained from a study of blood T cell repertoires in COVID-19. V lost 0 bases, J lost 4 bases, and 15 bases lay in between. The germline V gene has CDR1 MNHEY and CDR2 SVGAGI. The CDR3 totals 16 residues. The authors' processing: Reference gene primer amplification gave estimated nucleated cell counts. Using immunoSEQ multiplex PCR, the repertoire was profiled, and TCRdb retains in-frame clones only, with some absent. The V and J calls and the clone size are those of that table, but D and trimming were determined from the DNA. This sample has hundreds of thousands of clones, with 87% found just once.

V usage is TRBV6-5 and J usage is TRBJ1-2; tentative D call: TRBD1 (6 bases). The sequence was collected from a woman aged 50 to 60 with COVID-19, enrolled during active disease. What was sequenced was peripheral blood. In nucleotides, the CDR3 is TGTGCCAGCAGTTACTCGTATACCGGACAGAGCTATGGCTACACCTTC. It translates to CASSYSYTGQSYGYTF.